These T cell receptor beta chains were read from a single sample in a study of OX40 agonist ivuxolimab in advanced cancers. TCRdb's copy holds only in-frame clones and misses some; the assay was immunoSEQ multiplex PCR. The data hold under 90,000 clones, with about nine tenths observed a single time. This specimen was CD4+ or CD8+ T cells sorted from blood, taken in a trial of the OX40 agonist ivuxolimab. The source of these receptors is an adult with an advanced solid tumor such as melanoma, head and neck, liver or kidney cancer. The CDR3 runs from the conserved cysteine through the conserved F or W. The D gene is left open where the match is weak. A clone size is listed for some rows: how often the clone was seen (once, few, many), or a class if it is expanded.

j_call: TRBJ2-5; d_call: .; clone_size: .; v_call: TRBV2; cdr3_nt: TGTGCCAGCAGTGGTTCCGTTGTGCCAGAGACCCAGTACTTC; cdr3_aa: CASSGSVVPETQYF
j_call: TRBJ2-3; d_call: TRBD1; clone_size: few; v_call: TRBV6-5; cdr3_nt: TGTGCCAGCAGCCGAAACAGGGGCGACACAGATACGCAGTATTTT; cdr3_aa: CASSRNRGDTDTQYF
j_call: TRBJ1-4; d_call: .; clone_size: .; v_call: TRBV5-1; cdr3_nt: TGCGCCAGCGCCACTGGCCCAACTAATGAAAAACTGTTTTTT; cdr3_aa: CASATGPTNEKLFF
j_call: TRBJ1-1; d_call: TRBD1; clone_size: .; v_call: TRBV5-4; cdr3_nt: TGTGCCAGCAGCCTGGGTCCGACAGGGGGCAAGGACACTGAAGCTTTCTTT; cdr3_aa: CASSLGPTGGKDTEAFF
j_call: TRBJ1-1; d_call: TRBD1; clone_size: .; v_call: TRBV6-1; cdr3_nt: TGTGCCAGCAGCTGGACAGGGGGCATAGCTTTCTTT; cdr3_aa: CASSWTGGIAFF
j_call: TRBJ2-5; d_call: .; clone_size: .; v_call: TRBV11-2; cdr3_nt: TGTGCCAGCAGCCTTGGGGACCCGTTCAGTGAGACCCAGTACTTC; cdr3_aa: CASSLGDPFSETQYF
j_call: TRBJ2-1; d_call: TRBD2; clone_size: .; v_call: TRBV11-1; cdr3_nt: TGTGCCAGCAGTCGCAGCGGGAGCTCCTACAATGAGCAGTTCTTC; cdr3_aa: CASSRSGSSYNEQFF
j_call: TRBJ1-2; d_call: .; clone_size: .; v_call: TRBV28; cdr3_nt: TGTGCCAGCAGGGAGGTTCAAGGTTCCACGGAATATGGCTACACCTTC; cdr3_aa: CASREVQGSTEYGYTF
j_call: TRBJ1-2; d_call: .; clone_size: .; v_call: TRBV2; cdr3_nt: TGTGCCGGGAAAGGGGGACCGAACCATGGCTACACCTTC; cdr3_aa: CAGKGGPNHGYTF
j_call: TRBJ2-1; d_call: TRBD2; clone_size: .; v_call: TRBV2; cdr3_nt: TGTGCCAGCAGTGGTAGCGGGGGGATCAATGAGCAGTTCTTC; cdr3_aa: CASSGSGGINEQFF
j_call: TRBJ2-7; d_call: .; clone_size: .; v_call: TRBV11-2; cdr3_nt: TGTGCCAGCAGCTCATGGGGGTTTGGGCAGTACTTC; cdr3_aa: CASSSWGFGQYF
j_call: TRBJ2-2; d_call: TRBD2; clone_size: .; v_call: TRBV7-2; cdr3_nt: TGTGCCAGCAGCCTCCCCGGATTGGGCGGGGGCACCGGGGAGCTGTTTTTT; cdr3_aa: CASSLPGLGGGTGELFF
j_call: TRBJ1-5; d_call: .; clone_size: .; v_call: TRBV5-4; cdr3_nt: TGTGCCAGCAGCCGCCGAGGGGACAATCAGCCCCAGCATTTT; cdr3_aa: CASSRRGDNQPQHF
j_call: TRBJ2-1; d_call: TRBD2; clone_size: once; v_call: TRBV6-1; cdr3_nt: TGTGCCACCCCCTCCCCAGCGGGGTACAATGAGCAGTTCTTC; cdr3_aa: CATPSPAGYNEQFF